A selection of T cell receptor beta chains follows, all from one sample in a study of patients and donors after allogeneic stem cell transplantation. TCRdb reprocessed the RT-PCR reads with MiXCR, giving one entry per CDR3 protein. The sample comprises about 24,000 distinct CDR3 sequences, approximately 43% of which are singletons, and around 78% rests with the top ten. Sequencing used blood, either unsorted or a sorted T cell fraction (not recorded which). All receptors derive from a human donor who was either an allogeneic HSCT recipient or a stem cell or donor lymphocyte infusion donor (not recorded which). It is not recorded whose cells these are; they may come from a transplant donor. Each CDR3 is given with its conserved first and last residue. The order of the fields is CDR3 DNA, CDR3 protein, CDR3 length, D gene, V gene, J gene, clone size. D genes are given only for firm matches. Expanded clones are given a class, and other clones once, few, many or no size at all.

CDR3 DNA: TGTGCCACTCAGGGAACTAATGAAAAACTGTTTTTT
CDR3 protein: CATQGTNEKLFF
CDR3 length: 12
D gene: NA
V gene: TRBV10-3
J gene: TRBJ1-4
clone size: NA

CDR3 DNA: TGTGCCAGCTCATCACGCGTAGGGGTCGGGGACACTGAAGCTTTCTTT
CDR3 protein: CASSSRVGVGDTEAFF
CDR3 length: 16
D gene: NA
V gene: TRBV18
J gene: TRBJ1-1
clone size: few

CDR3 DNA: TGTGCCAGCAGTTACCCCAGGCTCAGGGGGCGCGGACTCGGCTACACCTTC
CDR3 protein: CASSYPRLRGRGLGYTF
CDR3 length: 17
D gene: TRBD1
V gene: TRBV6-2/TRBV6-3
J gene: TRBJ1-2
clone size: NA

CDR3 DNA: TGCAGTGCTAGTCCAGGGTCTCCTTACAATGAGCAGTTCTTC
CDR3 protein: CSASPGSPYNEQFF
CDR3 length: 14
D gene: NA
V gene: TRBV20-1
J gene: TRBJ2-1
clone size: NA

CDR3 DNA: TGTGCCAGCTCCGCCGGTGGGGGGCCAGAGAACGAGCAGTACTTC
CDR3 protein: CASSAGGGPENEQYF
CDR3 length: 15
D gene: NA
V gene: TRBV18
J gene: TRBJ2-7
clone size: NA

CDR3 DNA: TGTGCCAGCAGTTACTCGAGCGGGACAACTAGCAATCAGCCCCAGCATTTT
CDR3 protein: CASSYSSGTTSNQPQHF
CDR3 length: 17
D gene: NA
V gene: TRBV6-6
J gene: TRBJ1-5
clone size: NA

CDR3 DNA: TGTGCCAGCAGCTTAGCTGGGCGTAACACCGGGGAGCTGTTTTTT
CDR3 protein: CASSLAGRNTGELFF
CDR3 length: 15
D gene: NA
V gene: TRBV5-6
J gene: TRBJ2-2
clone size: few

CDR3 DNA: TGTGCCAGCGAGACAGGGGGACTCTCTGGAAACACCATATATTTT
CDR3 protein: CASETGGLSGNTIYF
CDR3 length: 15
D gene: TRBD1
V gene: TRBV6-1
J gene: TRBJ1-3
clone size: few

CDR3 DNA: TGTGCCACCAGCAGAGGGTTCTCTGGAAACACCATATATTTT
CDR3 protein: CATSRGFSGNTIYF
CDR3 length: 14
D gene: NA
V gene: TRBV15
J gene: TRBJ1-3
clone size: NA

CDR3 DNA: TGTGCCATCAGTTCCCTCAGGGACGGTGGCCAGCCCCAGCATTTT
CDR3 protein: CAISSLRDGGQPQHF
CDR3 length: 15
D gene: NA
V gene: TRBV10-3
J gene: TRBJ1-5
clone size: few

CDR3 DNA: TGTGCCAGCAGCAAGATTTTGACAAGTGTCAATCAGCCCCAGCATTTT
CDR3 protein: CASSKILTSVNQPQHF
CDR3 length: 16
D gene: NA
V gene: TRBV21-1
J gene: TRBJ1-5
clone size: NA

CDR3 DNA: TGCAGTGCTAGGATAACAGGGGGATATCAGCCCCAGCATTTT
CDR3 protein: CSARITGGYQPQHF
CDR3 length: 14
D gene: TRBD1
V gene: TRBV20-1
J gene: TRBJ1-5
clone size: few

CDR3 DNA: TGTGCCAGCAGCTTAACCCGGGCGAACACTGAAGCTTTCTTT
CDR3 protein: CASSLTRANTEAFF
CDR3 length: 14
D gene: NA
V gene: TRBV7-6
J gene: TRBJ1-1
clone size: NA

CDR3 DNA: TGCAGTGCCACCAGGGATCCCGGGGAGCTGTTTTTT
CDR3 protein: CSATRDPGELFF
CDR3 length: 12
D gene: NA
V gene: TRBV20-1
J gene: TRBJ2-2
clone size: few

CDR3 DNA: TGCGCCAGCAGCTTGGTTCCAGACGACTATGGCTACACCTTC
CDR3 protein: CASSLVPDDYGYTF
CDR3 length: 14
D gene: NA
V gene: TRBV5-1
J gene: TRBJ1-2
clone size: few

CDR3 DNA: TGCCGTCACCAGGGGCCATCAGGAAACACCATATATTTT
CDR3 protein: CRHQGPSGNTIYF
CDR3 length: 13
D gene: NA
V gene: TRBV20-1
J gene: TRBJ1-3
clone size: NA

CDR3 DNA: TGTGCCAGCAGTTTTGGTTCAGGGGGGAATCAGCCCCAGCATTTT
CDR3 protein: CASSFGSGGNQPQHF
CDR3 length: 15
D gene: TRBD1
V gene: TRBV6-6
J gene: TRBJ1-5
clone size: NA

CDR3 DNA: TGTGCCAGCAGTTTATCGAGGGTAGCCAAAAACATTCAGTACTTC
CDR3 protein: CASSLSRVAKNIQYF
CDR3 length: 15
D gene: NA
V gene: TRBV12-3/TRBV12-4
J gene: TRBJ2-4
clone size: NA

CDR3 DNA: TGTGCCAGCAGTTGGGGACAGCACTATGGCTACACCTTC
CDR3 protein: CASSWGQHYGYTF
CDR3 length: 13
D gene: TRBD1
V gene: TRBV6-6
J gene: TRBJ1-2
clone size: NA

CDR3 DNA: TGTGCCAGCAGCCAAAGGGGGGCCCCGCAAGAGACCCAGTACTTC
CDR3 protein: CASSQRGAPQETQYF
CDR3 length: 15
D gene: NA
V gene: TRBV3-1
J gene: TRBJ2-5
clone size: few

CDR3 DNA: TGTGCCAGCAGTTCTGGACGTGGTGAAAAACTGTTTTTT
CDR3 protein: CASSSGRGEKLFF
CDR3 length: 13
D gene: NA
V gene: TRBV12-3/TRBV12-4
J gene: TRBJ1-4
clone size: medium-sized

CDR3 DNA: TGTGCCAGCAGCCTACGTGGAAACACCATATATTTT
CDR3 protein: CASSLRGNTIYF
CDR3 length: 12
D gene: NA
V gene: TRBV6-1
J gene: TRBJ1-3
clone size: NA

CDR3 DNA: TGCGCCAGCAGCTTGGTGGGGAGCTCCTATAATTCACCCCTCCACTTT
CDR3 protein: CASSLVGSSYNSPLHF
CDR3 length: 16
D gene: NA
V gene: TRBV5-1
J gene: TRBJ1-6
clone size: NA

CDR3 DNA: TGTGCCAGCAGCGTAGATGGGACAGGGAGTTACGAGCAGTACTTC
CDR3 protein: CASSVDGTGSYEQYF
CDR3 length: 15
D gene: TRBD1
V gene: TRBV9
J gene: TRBJ2-7
clone size: NA

CDR3 DNA: TGTGCCATCAGTGAGTCCCAGGGGAGCACCGGGGAGCTGTTTTTT
CDR3 protein: CAISESQGSTGELFF
CDR3 length: 15
D gene: NA
V gene: TRBV10-3
J gene: TRBJ2-2
clone size: NA

CDR3 DNA: TGTGCCAGCTCACCCTGGGGCTTTGCACCCCTCCACTTT
CDR3 protein: CASSPWGFAPLHF
CDR3 length: 13
D gene: NA
V gene: TRBV18
J gene: TRBJ1-6
clone size: NA

CDR3 DNA: TGTGCCAGCAGTTACTCGACTTTCCAGGGGGCAGATACGCAGTATTTT
CDR3 protein: CASSYSTFQGADTQYF
CDR3 length: 16
D gene: TRBD1
V gene: TRBV6-5
J gene: TRBJ2-3
clone size: NA

CDR3 DNA: TGTGCCACCAGTGATCAGGGGGCCTACGAGCAGTACTTC
CDR3 protein: CATSDQGAYEQYF
CDR3 length: 13
D gene: TRBD1
V gene: TRBV24-1
J gene: TRBJ2-7
clone size: NA

CDR3 DNA: TGTGCCACTCCGGGCCTCGCACTGAACACCATATATTTT
CDR3 protein: CATPGLALNTIYF
CDR3 length: 13
D gene: NA
V gene: TRBV21-1
J gene: TRBJ1-3
clone size: NA

CDR3 DNA: TGCAGCGTTTACAGGGGCCTTAATGAAAAACTGTTTTTT
CDR3 protein: CSVYRGLNEKLFF
CDR3 length: 13
D gene: TRBD1
V gene: TRBV29-1
J gene: TRBJ1-4
clone size: NA

CDR3 DNA: TGTGCCAGCATCCTCGGACAGGGTACTGAAAAACTGTTTTTT
CDR3 protein: CASILGQGTEKLFF
CDR3 length: 14
D gene: TRBD1
V gene: TRBV12-3/TRBV12-4
J gene: TRBJ1-4
clone size: NA

CDR3 DNA: TGTGCCAGCAGTTACTCGAGGACTGGGACCTACGAGCAGTACTTC
CDR3 protein: CASSYSRTGTYEQYF
CDR3 length: 15
D gene: NA
V gene: TRBV6-5
J gene: TRBJ2-7
clone size: NA

CDR3 DNA: TGTGCCAGCGAGGGACAGTCAAATTCACCCCTCCACTTT
CDR3 protein: CASEGQSNSPLHF
CDR3 length: 13
D gene: TRBD1
V gene: TRBV28
J gene: TRBJ1-6
clone size: few

CDR3 DNA: TGTGCCAGCAGCTGGGGACAGGCTCCAGTAGCCCAGCATTTT
CDR3 protein: CASSWGQAPVAQHF
CDR3 length: 14
D gene: TRBD1
V gene: TRBV7-2
J gene: TRBJ1-5
clone size: NA

CDR3 DNA: TGTGCCAGCAGGCCCCTAACGGGTGATCAGCCCCAGCATTTT
CDR3 protein: CASRPLTGDQPQHF
CDR3 length: 14
D gene: NA
V gene: TRBV12-3/TRBV12-4
J gene: TRBJ1-5
clone size: many

CDR3 DNA: TGCAGTGCCCCGGACTTTGTTGGGAGTACGCAGTATTTT
CDR3 protein: CSAPDFVGSTQYF
CDR3 length: 13
D gene: NA
V gene: TRBV20-1
J gene: TRBJ2-3
clone size: NA

CDR3 DNA: TGTGCCATTCAACAGGGGGAGGACACTGAAGCTTTCTTT
CDR3 protein: CAIQQGEDTEAFF
CDR3 length: 13
D gene: TRBD1
V gene: TRBV10-3
J gene: TRBJ1-1
clone size: few

CDR3 DNA: TGCAGTGCTAGAGACCAGACTAACTATGGCTACACCTTC
CDR3 protein: CSARDQTNYGYTF
CDR3 length: 13
D gene: NA
V gene: TRBV20-1
J gene: TRBJ1-2
clone size: NA

CDR3 DNA: TGTGCCAGCAGTGTAGGGGGAGGCTACACCTTC
CDR3 protein: CASSVGGGYTF
CDR3 length: 11
D gene: NA
V gene: TRBV25-1
J gene: TRBJ1-2
clone size: NA

CDR3 DNA: TGTGCCAGCAGCTTATTAGGGTCCAATCAGCCCCAGCATTTT
CDR3 protein: CASSLLGSNQPQHF
CDR3 length: 14
D gene: NA
V gene: TRBV7-8
J gene: TRBJ1-5
clone size: few

CDR3 DNA: TGCAGCGTTGATATTACACGGTTGGGCGCTGAAGCTTTCTTT
CDR3 protein: CSVDITRLGAEAFF
CDR3 length: 14
D gene: NA
V gene: TRBV29-1
J gene: TRBJ1-1
clone size: NA

CDR3 DNA: TGTGCCAGCAGCTTAGCGGGAGGGGGTAGTGGTATTCAGCCCCAGCATTTT
CDR3 protein: CASSLAGGGSGIQPQHF
CDR3 length: 17
D gene: NA
V gene: TRBV7-8
J gene: TRBJ1-5
clone size: NA

CDR3 DNA: TGCAGTGCTCTGGTTGGAGGGGAAGGGGACAATGAGCAGTTCTTC
CDR3 protein: CSALVGGEGDNEQFF
CDR3 length: 15
D gene: NA
V gene: TRBV20-1
J gene: TRBJ2-1
clone size: medium-sized

CDR3 DNA: TGTGCCAGCAGCTTGGGCGATTACAATGAGCAGTTCTTC
CDR3 protein: CASSLGDYNEQFF
CDR3 length: 13
D gene: NA
V gene: TRBV7-9
J gene: TRBJ2-1
clone size: NA

CDR3 DNA: TGCAGTGCTAGATCCACAGGGACCAGCTCCTATGGCTACACCTTC
CDR3 protein: CSARSTGTSSYGYTF
CDR3 length: 15
D gene: NA
V gene: TRBV20-1
J gene: TRBJ1-2
clone size: few

CDR3 DNA: TGTGCCAGCAGCTTCGGGGGAGCTAGCGGGAACAATGAGCAGTTCTTC
CDR3 protein: CASSFGGASGNNEQFF
CDR3 length: 16
D gene: TRBD2
V gene: TRBV7-9
J gene: TRBJ2-1
clone size: many

CDR3 DNA: TGTGCCAGCAGTTTAGGGTACGACACTGAAGCTTTCTTT
CDR3 protein: CASSLGYDTEAFF
CDR3 length: 13
D gene: NA
V gene: TRBV28
J gene: TRBJ1-1
clone size: NA

CDR3 DNA: TGCGCCAGCAGCCATTATGGGAAAGAAACTAGCACAGATACGCAGTATTTT
CDR3 protein: CASSHYGKETSTDTQYF
CDR3 length: 17
D gene: NA
V gene: TRBV4-1
J gene: TRBJ2-3
clone size: NA

CDR3 DNA: TGCAGCGTTGACGGCCAAGAGGTGAACACTGAAGCTTTCTTT
CDR3 protein: CSVDGQEVNTEAFF
CDR3 length: 14
D gene: NA
V gene: TRBV29-1
J gene: TRBJ1-1
clone size: NA

CDR3 DNA: TGTGCCAGCAGCTTCATACGAGGTGAAAAACTGTTTTTT
CDR3 protein: CASSFIRGEKLFF
CDR3 length: 13
D gene: NA
V gene: TRBV11-2
J gene: TRBJ1-4
clone size: NA

CDR3 DNA: TGCAGTGCTAGAGATAATTTTTTCGGCGGGACCGGGGAGCTGTTTTTT
CDR3 protein: CSARDNFFGGTGELFF
CDR3 length: 16
D gene: NA
V gene: TRBV20-1
J gene: TRBJ2-2
clone size: NA

CDR3 DNA: TGCGCCAGCAGCCAAGCGCCTAACTCTGGAAACACCATATATTTT
CDR3 protein: CASSQAPNSGNTIYF
CDR3 length: 15
D gene: NA
V gene: TRBV4-1
J gene: TRBJ1-3
clone size: few

CDR3 DNA: TGTGCCAGCAGTTTAAGACAGGCCGGGAACACTGAAGCTTTCTTT
CDR3 protein: CASSLRQAGNTEAFF
CDR3 length: 15
D gene: NA
V gene: TRBV12-3/TRBV12-4
J gene: TRBJ1-1
clone size: NA

CDR3 DNA: TGCAGCGTTGGTAGGGGAGATACGCAGTATTTT
CDR3 protein: CSVGRGDTQYF
CDR3 length: 11
D gene: NA
V gene: TRBV29-1
J gene: TRBJ2-3
clone size: few

CDR3 DNA: TGTGCCAGCTCACCTAGAGGGTCGAACACCGGGGAGCTGTTTTTT
CDR3 protein: CASSPRGSNTGELFF
CDR3 length: 15
D gene: NA
V gene: TRBV18
J gene: TRBJ2-2
clone size: NA

CDR3 DNA: TGCAGCGTTGCGGGACTTTATTCTGGAAACACCATATATTTT
CDR3 protein: CSVAGLYSGNTIYF
CDR3 length: 14
D gene: NA
V gene: TRBV29-1
J gene: TRBJ1-3
clone size: NA

CDR3 DNA: TGTGCCAGCACCAGACAGGGGGATGGGGCCAACGTCCTGACTTTC
CDR3 protein: CASTRQGDGANVLTF
CDR3 length: 15
D gene: TRBD1
V gene: TRBV6-6
J gene: TRBJ2-6
clone size: NA

CDR3 DNA: TGTGCCAGCAGTCCCCGGACTAGCGGGAGTGAGACCCAGTACTTC
CDR3 protein: CASSPRTSGSETQYF
CDR3 length: 15
D gene: TRBD2
V gene: TRBV6-5
J gene: TRBJ2-5
clone size: medium-sized